Sequencing of this T cell receptor beta chain was carried out in a study of cytomegalovirus exposure and HLA in healthy donors. Looked up from germline, CDR1 is LNHDA and CDR2 is SQIVND (reference sequence). V dropped 5 bases and J dropped 2; count of bases not matched to a gene: 7. The CDR3 totals 16 residues. General observations from the study: Reports described diagnosis of cytomegalovirus status by the classifier as highly specific and sensitive. Associated with HLA alleles at 0.05 false discovery rate in a later analysis were 17,000 or so TCR beta sequences.

Worth noting for this clone: No antigen is known for it.

Among the donors, all were healthy bone marrow donors. 60 Vbeta and 13 Jbeta primers were used in PCR. Data came from immunoSEQ multiplex PCR; TCRdb stores just in-frame clones and leaves some out. The sample records around 150,000 clones, almost 80% being singletons. Sequenced input: PBMCs. The rearrangement links TRBV19 to TRBJ1-5, with 9 bases lining up with TRBD1. This clonotype was sampled from a woman in her twenties or thirties in good health and CMV-seronegative. This CDR3 is CASSPTGGRGNQPQHF. As DNA, the CDR3 is TGTGCCAGTAGTCCCACAGGGGGCCGAGGCAATCAGCCCCAGCATTTT.